This T cell receptor beta chain was found in a study of molecular identifiers for immune sequencing clone quantification. TCRdb itself ran the PCR reads through MiXCR, one entry per CDR3 protein. The sample records nearly 650,000 distinct CDR3 sequences, around 25% being singletons. In the sort, naive CD8 T cells were defined as CD8+CD4-CCR7+CD45RA+. Sequencing used naive CD8+ T cells from blood, with Jurkat cell RNA spiked in. Subset indicated: FACS-sorted CD8+CD4-CCR7+CD45RA+ naive T cells. The TCR originated in a human donor in good health. Some libraries in this study had Jurkat cell RNA spiked in.

The CDR3 spells CASSPLGAGSTDTQYF. The CDR3 DNA is TGTGCCAGCAGCCCCCTGGGGGCGGGAAGCACAGATACGCAGTATTTT. The chain is built from TRBV13 and TRBJ2-3; either TRBD1 or TRBD2 may fit D (6 bases each). The CDR3 spans 16 residues. The V end was cut by 5 bases, the J end by 0 bases, with 15 bases between. Germline V gene sequence: CDR1 PRHDT, CDR2 FYEKMQ (reference sequence). Looking up the rest from reference TRBV13 and TRBJ2-3 gives the full variable domain: AAGVIQSPRHLIKEKRETATLKCYPIPRHDTVYWYQQGPGQDPQFLISFYEKMQSDKGSIPDRFSAQQFSDYHSELNMSSLELGDSALYFCASSPLGAGSTDTQYFGPGTRLTVL.